These 5 T cell receptor beta chains were sequenced from one sample in a study of cytomegalovirus exposure and HLA in healthy donors. Primers for the PCR totalled 60 Vbeta and 13 Jbeta. TCRdb's copy holds only in-frame clones and misses some; the assay was immunoSEQ multiplex PCR. The data show 150,000 to 200,000 clones, about 70% seen once. Input material: PBMCs. The receptor set was obtained from a woman in her 40s in good health and CMV-seropositive.

This clone has a handful of counts. The chain links TRBV23-1 to TRBJ1-5; 7 nucleotides line up with TRBD1. TRBV23-1 is designated an ORF whose function remains uncertain. Trimming at V came to 1 base and at J to 0 bases, leaving 12 bases not matched to a gene. This CDR3 spans 19 amino acids. CDR3 protein: CASSQCNRGKSHSNQPQHF. CDR3 in DNA: TGCGCCAGCAGTCAATGTAACAGGGGTAAATCCCATAGCAATCAGCCCCAGCATTTT.

This chain links TRBV9 with TRBJ2-2; 8 bases map to TRBD1. The trim removed 3 bases at V and 4 bases at J, leaving 5 bases unmatched. The V gene's germline CDR1 is SGDLS and CDR2 YYNGEE. The CDR3 is 15 residues long. CDR3 loop: CASSGGQGVTGELFF. The CDR3 DNA is TGTGCCAGCAGCGGAGGACAGGGTGTCACCGGGGAGCTGTTTTTT. The full variable domain, with the rest looked up from reference TRBV9 and TRBJ2-2, is DSGVTQTPKHLITATGQRVTLRCSPRSGDLSVYWYQQSLDQGLQFLIQYYNGEERAKGNILERFSAQQFPDLHSELNLSSLELGDSALYFCASSGGQGVTGELFFGEGSRLTVL.

J is TRBJ1-6 and V is TRBV5-1; no reliable D call. The CDR3 loop spans 16 amino acids. Trimming removed 0 bases at V and 9 bases at J, with 16 bases between. Germline V CDR1 and CDR2: SGHRS, YFSETQ. The CDR3 region is CASSLAYRGAGSPLHF. The CDR3 nucleotides are TGCGCCAGCAGCTTGGCATACCGGGGTGCGGGTTCACCCCTCCACTTT. The full variable domain, completed using reference TRBV5-1 and TRBJ1-6, is KAGVTQTPRYLIKTRGQQVTLSCSPISGHRSVSWYQQTPGQGLQFLFEYFSETQRNKGNFPGRFSGRQFSNSRSEMNVSTLELGDSALYLCASSLAYRGAGSPLHFGNGTRLTVT.

The V and J genes are TRBV7-2 and TRBJ2-1; no reliable D call. The CDR3 loop spans 12 amino acids. Germline-derived CDR1 and CDR2 are SGHTA and FQGNSA. Trimming took off 5 bases at V and 10 bases at J, with 12 bases between the two ends. DNA for the CDR3: TGTGCCAGCAGCCCCTCACGGCGGGAGCAGTTCTTC. Amino acids: CASSPSRREQFF.

The chain is built from TRBV6-5 and TRBJ2-5; possibly TRBD2 for D (5 bases). With the DNA end fitting TRBJ2-7 better, the J assignment may be wrong. CDR1 and CDR2 (germline): MNHEY, SVGAGI. This CDR3 has 14 amino acids. CDR3 sequence: CASSYSAGGYEQYF. DNA for the CDR3: TGTGCCAGCAGTTACTCGGCGGGCGGGTACGAGCAGTACTTC.